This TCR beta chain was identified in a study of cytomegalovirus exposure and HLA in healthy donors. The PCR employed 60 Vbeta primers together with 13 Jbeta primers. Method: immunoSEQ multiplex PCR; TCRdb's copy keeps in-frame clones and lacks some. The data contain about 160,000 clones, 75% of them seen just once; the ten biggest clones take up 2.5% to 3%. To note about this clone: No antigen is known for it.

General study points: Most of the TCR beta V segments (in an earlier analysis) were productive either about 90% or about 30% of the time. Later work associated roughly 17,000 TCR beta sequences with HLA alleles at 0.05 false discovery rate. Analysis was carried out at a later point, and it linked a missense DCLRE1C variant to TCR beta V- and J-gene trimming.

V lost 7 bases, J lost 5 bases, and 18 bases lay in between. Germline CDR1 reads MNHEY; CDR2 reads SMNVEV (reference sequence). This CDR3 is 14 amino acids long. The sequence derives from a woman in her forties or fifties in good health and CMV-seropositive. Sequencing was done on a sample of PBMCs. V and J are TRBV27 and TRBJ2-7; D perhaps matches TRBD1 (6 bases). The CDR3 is CASNSGTGLHEQYF. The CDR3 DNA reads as TGTGCCAGCAACTCCGGAACAGGGTTACACGAGCAGTACTTC.